These 17 T cell receptor beta chains originate from one sample sequenced in a study of T cell clonality in common variable immunodeficiency. Profiling relied on immunoSEQ multiplex PCR, and the TCRdb table lists in-frame clones only, not all of them. This repertoire holds around 45,000 clones, and none appear only once. Sequencing was carried out using peripheral blood mononuclear cells. The receptors stem from a person aged 18-70 years in good health.

This clone has ten or more counts. The CDR3 end is not reached by the read, which stops 3 residues before it; the germline J gene fills it in. V usage is TRBV9 and J usage is TRBJ2-7; 8 bases fit TRBD1. The V and J ends lost 0 bases and 2 bases, in that order; junction bases with no gene match: 4. From germline, CDR1 is SGDLS and CDR2 YYNGEE. The CDR3 is 15 residues long. The CDR3 here is CASSVGLRGPYEQYF. The CDR3 DNA, read in part, is TGTGCCAGCAGCGTAGGGCTCAGGGGGCCCTACGAG.

This clone was recorded many times. Read data end 3 residues before the CDR3 end; the end is taken from the germline J gene. This chain uses TRBV19 with TRBJ1-1, with D hard to call. Germline CDR1 and CDR2: LNHDA and SQIVND (reference sequence). The CDR3 length is 13 residues. The part of the CDR3 DNA that was read is TGTGCCAGTAGCCAGGACCACTCGAGCGGA. Its protein is CASSQDHSSG. The full CDR3 is CASSQDHSSGAFF.

Many counts were recorded for this clone. The read gets to within 3 residues of the CDR3 end, and the germline J gene fills in the rest. The chain uses TRBV19 and TRBJ1-1; D is possibly TRBD1 (5 bases). Per the germline V gene, CDR1 is LNHDA and CDR2 is SQIVND (reference sequence). CDR3 size: 13 residues. CDR3 sequence reads: CASSISRAGKAFF. The CDR3 bases that were read are TGTGCCAGTAGTATATCTAGAGCAGGGAAA.

This clone has ten or more counts. Read coverage stops 3 residues before the CDR3 terminus; the germline J gene supplies the remainder. V gene TRBV20-1 combines with J gene TRBJ1-4; a possible D gene is TRBD1 (5 bases). V shed 5 bases and J shed 2 bases, with 6 bases lying between them. Looked up from germline, CDR1 is DFQATT and CDR2 is SNEGSKA (reference sequence). CDR3 length: 12 amino acids. The CDR3 sequence: CSAGATNEKLFF. The sequenced CDR3 bases are TGCAGTGCTGGGGCCACTAATGAAAAA.

In its sample, this clone was seen many times. The CDR3 end lies 3 residues beyond the end of the read and is filled in from the germline J gene. V is TRBV5-4 and J is TRBJ2-5; TRBD1 is a possible D gene (6 bases). From germline, CDR1 is SGHNT and CDR2 YYREEE (reference sequence). The CDR3 is 14 amino acids. V was clipped by 0 bases and J by 5 bases, with 11 bases between them. This chain's CDR3 is CASSLAGVEETQYF. The sequenced CDR3 bases are TGTGCCAGCAGCTTGGCAGGGGTCGAGGAGACC.

This clone was picked up many times. The CDR3 extends 3 residues past the end of the read, so its final part is completed from the germline J gene. This chain connects TRBV19 to TRBJ2-3; TRBD1 is a possible D gene (5 bases). The V and J ends lost 4 bases and 3 bases respectively, with 8 bases between them. The germline V gene encodes CDR1 LNHDA and CDR2 SQIVND (reference sequence). The CDR3 spans 13 residues. Partial CDR3 DNA: TGTGCCAGTAGTAGGCCAGGGACAGATACG. Protein: CASSRPGTDT. The whole CDR3 sequence is CASSRPGTDTQYF.

This clone was counted ten times or more. Coverage ceases 3 residues before the CDR3 finishes, and the germline J gene fills in the end. The J gene is TRBJ2-1, the V gene TRBV7-2; 7 bases map to TRBD1. Germline CDR1 and CDR2: SGHTA and FQGNSA. V shed 0 bases and J 4 bases; nucleotides not matched to a gene: 6. This CDR3 comprises 16 residues. CDR3 DNA (partial): TGTGCCAGCAGCTTAGCGACAGGGAGCGGATACAATGAG. This translates into CASSLATGSGYNE. Given in full, the CDR3 is CASSLATGSGYNEQFF.

Ten or more counts support this clone. The CDR3 end lies 3 residues beyond the end of the read and is filled in from the germline J gene. The chain combines TRBV19 with TRBJ1-2; D unclear. The germline gives CDR1 LNHDA, CDR2 SQIVND (reference sequence). The CDR3 has 11 amino acids. CDR3 region: CASSIRGGYTF. CDR3 DNA (partial): TGTGCCAGTAGTATCCGGGGAGGC.

CDR3 residues: CASSGRTAYEQYF. The CDR3 bases that were read are TGTGCCAGCTCGGGTAGGACAGCCTACGAG. The chain uses TRBV18 and TRBJ2-7; tentatively, D is TRBD1 (6 bases). The read stops 3 residues short of the end of the CDR3; the missing end is completed from the germline J gene. Per germline, CDR1 KGHSH and CDR2 LQKENI. V was cut by 6 bases and J by 2 bases, with 11 bases left in between. This CDR3 spans 13 amino acids.

Turning to this clone: From the germline J gene comes the end of the CDR3, since the read stops 3 residues before it. This sequence joins TRBV6-2 or TRBV6-3 and TRBJ1-2; 7 bases line up with TRBD1. The germline V gene has CDR1 MNHEY and CDR2 SVGEGT. The CDR3 length is 14 residues. Here the CDR3 reads CASSYLGQDLGYTF. The sequenced CDR3 bases are TGTGCCAGCAGTTATCTAGGACAGGACCTCGGC.

In its sample, this clone was seen many times. The covered CDR3 bases are TGTGCCAGTAACTCCGGGACAGGGTTCTATGGC. Translation gives CASNSGTGFYG. The whole CDR3 sequence is CASNSGTGFYGYTF. J is TRBJ1-2 and V is TRBV19; TRBD1 matches 9 bases. The read gets to within 3 residues of the CDR3 end, and the germline J gene fills in the rest. V was clipped by 7 bases and J by 4 bases; unmatched bases: 7. The CDR3 runs to 14 residues. Germline lookup yields CDR1 LNHDA and CDR2 SQIVND (reference sequence). The full variable domain, completed using reference TRBV19 and TRBJ1-2, is DGGITQSPKYLFRKEGQNVTLSCEQNLNHDAMYWYRQDPGQGLRLIYYSQIVNDFQKGDIAEGYSVSREKKESFPLTVTSAQKNPTAFYLCASNSGTGFYGYTFGSGTRLTVV.

This clone was counted ten times or more. Read coverage stops 3 residues before the CDR3 terminus; the germline J gene supplies the remainder. The chain joins TRBV2 to TRBJ2-7; D gene unclear. V was shortened by 11 bases and J by 0 bases, with 14 bases between the two germline ends. Germline lookup yields CDR1 SNHLY and CDR2 FYNNEI. The CDR3 contains 13 residues. Incomplete CDR3 DNA: TGTGCCGGAAGCATGCACAGCTCCTACGAG. Residues: CAGSMHSSYE. The whole CDR3 is CAGSMHSSYEQYF. The full variable domain, in which reference TRBV2 and TRBJ2-7 provide the parts outside the CDR3, is EPEVTQTPSHQVTQMGQEVILRCVPISNHLYFYWYRQILGQKVEFLVSFYNNEISEKSEIFDDQFSVERPDGSNFTLKIRSTKLEDSAMYFCAGSMHSSYEQYFGPGTRLTVT.

This clone was found many times. The read terminates 3 residues before the CDR3 end, so the remaining end is supplied by the germline J gene. V and J are TRBV6-1 and TRBJ1-2; TRBD1 is a possible D gene (6 bases). CDR1 and CDR2 from the germline V gene are MNHNS and SASEGT. The length of the CDR3 is 15 residues. V lost 2 bases to trimming and J lost 4 bases, with 14 bases between them. The CDR3 sequence is CASSEYGPRGYGYTF. The DNA read from the CDR3 is TGTGCCAGCAGTGAATATGGTCCCAGGGGCTATGGC.

In its sample, this clone was seen many times. With the read ending 3 residues before the CDR3 end, the germline J gene is used to fill in that end. The chain has TRBV5-1 and TRBJ2-3, with 7 bases that match TRBD2. Trimming took 4 bases from V and 4 from J; bases not matched to a gene: 12. The CDR3 covers 16 residues. The germline CDR1 and CDR2 sequences are SGHRS and YFSETQ. CDR3 residues: CASSPSSGYMSDTQYF. The sequenced CDR3 bases are TGCGCCAGCAGCCCGTCTAGCGGATACATGTCAGATACG.

The sample holds many counts of this clone. The read ends 3 residues shy of where the CDR3 ends; the end is completed using the germline J gene. This chain uses TRBV5-1 with TRBJ2-3; D is uncertain. The CDR3 is 14 amino acids. V gave up 1 base and J gave up 4 bases, with 10 bases separating them. From germline, CDR1 is SGHRS and CDR2 YFSETQ. The DNA read from the CDR3 is TGCGCCAGCAGCTTGTCAACTTCCCCAGATACG. Amino acid sequence: CASSLSTSPDT. The CDR3 in full is CASSLSTSPDTQYF.

To note about this clone: Coverage ceases 3 residues before the CDR3 finishes, and the germline J gene fills in the end. The chain employs TRBV10-3 and TRBJ1-6; 9 bases map to TRBD1. The CDR3 has 14 amino acids. V gave up 7 bases and J gave up 7 bases; unmatched junction bases: 5. Germline CDR1 ENHRY, CDR2 SYGVKD. The sequenced part of the CDR3 DNA is TGTGCCATCAATAAGGGACAGGGCAATTCACCC. Residues: CAINKGQGNSP. The whole CDR3 region reads CAINKGQGNSPLHF.

This clone was recorded many times. The read halts 3 residues ahead of the CDR3 end, with the missing end drawn from the germline J gene. The chain employs TRBV20-1 and TRBJ2-7, with 7 bases matching TRBD1. Germline CDR1 is DFQATT and CDR2 is SNEGSKA (reference sequence). The CDR3 is made up of 13 amino acids. The V segment lost 4 bases and the J segment 2 bases; nucleotides outside the gene matches: 5. CDR3 amino acids: CSAKTGSTYEQYF. The CDR3 DNA, read in part, is TGCAGTGCTAAGACAGGGTCGACCTACGAG.